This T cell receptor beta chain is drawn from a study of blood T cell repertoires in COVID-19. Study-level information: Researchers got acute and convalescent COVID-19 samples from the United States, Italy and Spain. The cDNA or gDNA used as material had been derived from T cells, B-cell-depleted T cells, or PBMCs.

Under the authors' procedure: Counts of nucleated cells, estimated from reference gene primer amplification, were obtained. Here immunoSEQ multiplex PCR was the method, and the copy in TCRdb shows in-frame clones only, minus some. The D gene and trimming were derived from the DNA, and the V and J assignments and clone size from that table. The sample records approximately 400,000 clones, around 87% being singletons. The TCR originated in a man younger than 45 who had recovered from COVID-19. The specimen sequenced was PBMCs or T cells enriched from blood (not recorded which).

As DNA, the CDR3 is TGCGCCAGCAGCCCGGGACAGGGCTATGAAAAACTGTTTTTT. The encoded protein is CASSPGQGYEKLFF. The rearrangement links TRBV5-1 to TRBJ1-4, with 9 bases that match TRBD1. Trimming at V came to 4 bases and at J to 6 bases, leaving 4 bases not matched to a gene. The CDR3 runs 14 residues. The V gene's germline CDR1 is SGHRS and CDR2 YFSETQ.